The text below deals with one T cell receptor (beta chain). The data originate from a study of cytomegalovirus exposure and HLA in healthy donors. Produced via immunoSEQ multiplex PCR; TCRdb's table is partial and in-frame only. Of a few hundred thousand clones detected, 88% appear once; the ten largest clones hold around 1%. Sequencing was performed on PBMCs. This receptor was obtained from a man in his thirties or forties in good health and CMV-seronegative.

CDR3 DNA: TGTGCCAGTAGTATGGGACATCGGACCGGGGAGCTGTTTTTT. This gives the protein CASSMGHRTGELFF. The genes are TRBV19 and TRBJ2-2, with TRBD1 as a possible D gene (6 bases). V was shortened by 3 bases and J by 5 bases, with 10 bases between the two germline ends. The CDR3 is made up of 14 amino acids. Per germline, CDR1 LNHDA and CDR2 SQIVND (reference sequence). The entire variable domain, with the rest obtained from reference TRBV19 and TRBJ2-2, is as follows: DGGITQSPKYLFRKEGQNVTLSCEQNLNHDAMYWYRQDPGQGLRLIYYSQIVNDFQKGDIAEGYSVSREKKESFPLTVTSAQKNPTAFYLCASSMGHRTGELFFGEGSRLTVL.